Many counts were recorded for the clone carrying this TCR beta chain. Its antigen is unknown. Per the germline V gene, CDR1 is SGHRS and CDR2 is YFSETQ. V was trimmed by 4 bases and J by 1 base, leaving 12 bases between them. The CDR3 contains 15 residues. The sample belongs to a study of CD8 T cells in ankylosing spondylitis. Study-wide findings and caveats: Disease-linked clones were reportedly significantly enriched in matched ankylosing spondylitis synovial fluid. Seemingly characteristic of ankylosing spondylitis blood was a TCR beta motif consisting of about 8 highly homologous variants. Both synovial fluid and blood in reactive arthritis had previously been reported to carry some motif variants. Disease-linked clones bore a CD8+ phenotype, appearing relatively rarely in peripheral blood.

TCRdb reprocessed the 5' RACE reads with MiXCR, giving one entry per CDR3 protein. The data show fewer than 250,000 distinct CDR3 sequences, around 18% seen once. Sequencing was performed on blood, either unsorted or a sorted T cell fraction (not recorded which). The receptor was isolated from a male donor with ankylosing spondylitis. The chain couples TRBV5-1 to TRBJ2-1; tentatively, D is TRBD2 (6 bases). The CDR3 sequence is CASSAERVSYNEQFF. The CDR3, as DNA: TGCGCCAGCAGCGCAGAGCGGGTATCCTACAATGAGCAGTTCTTC.